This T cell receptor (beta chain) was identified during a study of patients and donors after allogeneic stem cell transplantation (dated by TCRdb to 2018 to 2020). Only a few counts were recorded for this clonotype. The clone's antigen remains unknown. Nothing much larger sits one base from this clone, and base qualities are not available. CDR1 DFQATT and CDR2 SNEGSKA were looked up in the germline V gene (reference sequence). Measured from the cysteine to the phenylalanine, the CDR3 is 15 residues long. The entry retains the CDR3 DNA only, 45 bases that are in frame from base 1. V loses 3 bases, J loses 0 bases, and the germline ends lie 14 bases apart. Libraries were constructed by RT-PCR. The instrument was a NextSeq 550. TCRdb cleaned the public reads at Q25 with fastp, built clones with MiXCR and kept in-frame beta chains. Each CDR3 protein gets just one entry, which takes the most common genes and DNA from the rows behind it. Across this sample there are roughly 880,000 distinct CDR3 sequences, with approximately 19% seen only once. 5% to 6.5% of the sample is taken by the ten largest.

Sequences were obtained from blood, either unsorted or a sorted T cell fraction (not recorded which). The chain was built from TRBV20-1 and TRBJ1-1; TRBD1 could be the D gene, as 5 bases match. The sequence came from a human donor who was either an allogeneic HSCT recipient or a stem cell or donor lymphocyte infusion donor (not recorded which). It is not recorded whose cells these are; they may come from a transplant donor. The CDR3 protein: CSASPQGWVNTEAFF. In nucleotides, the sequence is TGCAGTGCTAGTCCGCAGGGTTGGGTGAACACTGAAGCTTTCTTT.